The entry that follows covers one T cell receptor beta chain sequence. With V trimmed by 8 bases and J by 3 bases, 12 bases remained unmatched. The length of the CDR3 is 16 residues. Per germline, CDR1 LNHNV and CDR2 YYDKDF (reference sequence). The record originates from a study of blood T cell repertoires in COVID-19. Study context: Nucleic acid was either cDNA or gDNA, and it came from T cells, B-cell-depleted T cells, or PBMCs.

Original processing notes: Amplification of reference gene primers provided the estimated nucleated cell counts. Produced via immunoSEQ multiplex PCR; TCRdb's table is partial and in-frame only. V and J calls and clone size are those listed in that table; D and trimming were worked out from the DNA. The data show more than 45,000 clones, 85% to 90% seen once. Sequenced sample: peripheral blood. This TCR came from a human donor with active COVID-19. The donor label of this sample is uncertain. The chain joins TRBV15 to TRBJ1-4; 7 bases are a match to TRBD1. The DNA for the CDR3 is TGTGCCACCGCCCAGGGGGGCGCGGGGCCTAATGAAAAACTGTTTTTT. As protein: CATAQGGAGPNEKLFF.